This TCR beta chain derives from a study of blood T cell repertoires in COVID-19. The wider study: Samples came from the United States, Italy and Spain, spanning acute and convalescent COVID-19. PBMCs, B-cell-depleted T cells, or T cells were the source of the cDNA or gDNA that made up the material.

The V and J ends lost 5 bases and 3 bases respectively, with 13 bases between them. This CDR3 spans 15 amino acids. Germline values: CDR1 SGHTA, CDR2 FQGNSA. Authors' processing steps: Reference gene primer amplification gave estimated nucleated cell counts. TCRdb's table, derived via immunoSEQ multiplex PCR, lists solely in-frame clones and lacks some. The DNA gave D and trimming, while V, J and clone size come from that table. Among about 140,000 clones listed, around 80% were seen once. The chain couples TRBV7-2 to TRBJ2-2, with TRBD2 as a possible D gene (7 bases). The sample was peripheral blood. The origin of this receptor is a man between 60 and 75 years old with acute or convalescent COVID-19. The CDR3 region is CASSVIGGDTGELFF. DNA of the CDR3: TGTGCCAGCAGCGTGATAGGGGGGGACACCGGGGAGCTGTTTTTT.